These 15 T cell receptor beta chains were all obtained from the same sample, sequenced in a study of shared clonotypes between healthy human individuals. The data were produced by immunoSEQ multiplex PCR, yet TCRdb's version contains in-frame clones alone and is incomplete. Of 950,000 to 1,300,000 clones listed, about 70% are singletons. The sequenced sample consisted of memory CD4+ T cells sorted from blood. The subset here: CD45RA-negative fraction. All receptors derive from a young man in good health.

V and J are TRBV5-1 and TRBJ2-7; TRBD1 agrees at 7 bases. This CDR3 region has 15 residues. The V gene's germline CDR1 is SGHRS and CDR2 YFSETQ. V trimming: 0 bases; J trimming: 4 bases; junction bases outside the gene matches: 7. The DNA of the CDR3 is TGCGCCAGCAGCTTGGGGGGACAGCTTACATACGAGCAGTACTTC. Translation gives CASSLGGQLTYEQYF. The full variable domain, rest sourced from reference TRBV5-1 and TRBJ2-7, is KAGVTQTPRYLIKTRGQQVTLSCSPISGHRSVSWYQQTPGQGLQFLFEYFSETQRNKGNFPGRFSGRQFSNSRSEMNVSTLELGDSALYLCASSLGGQLTYEQYFGPGTRLTVT.

This clone showed up just a few times. V usage is TRBV30 and J usage is TRBJ1-2; D uncertain. Germline V gene sequence: CDR1 GTSNPN, CDR2 SVGIG (reference sequence). V lost 4 bases to trimming and J lost 4 bases, with 13 bases between them. This CDR3 region has 13 residues. The CDR3 reads CAWTPTSGYGYTF. In nucleotides, the CDR3 is TGTGCCTGGACCCCAACGTCGGGCTATGGCTACACCTTC.

The rearrangement uses TRBV5-1 and TRBJ1-4, with TRBD1 identical over 7 bases. The CDR3 runs 16 residues. With V trimmed by 6 bases and J by 2 bases, 10 bases remained unmatched. Germline assignment: CDR1 SGHRS and CDR2 YFSETQ. CDR3 sequence: CASMDRQGGTNEKLFF. As DNA, the CDR3 is TGCGCCAGCATGGATCGACAGGGTGGGACTAATGAAAAACTGTTTTTT.

V gene TRBV19 combines with J gene TRBJ2-3; D not resolved. Trimming left V 3 bases short and J 1 base short, with 8 bases between. The germline V gene encodes CDR1 LNHDA and CDR2 SQIVND (reference sequence). The CDR3 covers 14 residues. The DNA for the CDR3 is TGTGCCAGTAGTATGGTGGCGGGCACAGATACGCAGTATTTT. Translation gives CASSMVAGTDTQYF.

The V and J genes are TRBV5-1 and TRBJ1-1, with TRBD1 matching 7 bases. This CDR3 region has 16 residues. V trimming: 0 bases; J trimming: 1 base; junction bases outside the gene matches: 6. CDR1 and CDR2 from the germline V gene are SGHRS and YFSETQ. The CDR3 spells CASSLGTGPSNTEAFF. The CDR3 nucleotides are TGCGCCAGCAGCTTGGGGACAGGACCATCGAACACTGAAGCTTTCTTT.

This rearrangement joins TRBV5-1 to TRBJ2-7; D ambiguous. CDR1 is SGHRS, CDR2 YFSETQ, per germline. Deletions cut 2 bases from V and 0 bases from J, with 12 bases between. The CDR3 consists of 15 residues. The CDR3 loop reads CASSFTTGSSYEQYF. The DNA of the CDR3 is TGCGCCAGCAGCTTTACGACGGGTAGCTCCTACGAGCAGTACTTC.

The gene calls are TRBV6-9 and TRBJ2-1, with D possibly being TRBD1 or TRBD2 (5 bases each). Germline assignment: CDR1 MNHGY and CDR2 SVAAGI. Trimming left V 5 bases short and J 8 bases short, with 25 bases between. This CDR3 contains 17 residues. The CDR3 region is CASSPRLTGRRSYEQFF. The CDR3 bases are TGTGCCAGCAGTCCCCGGCTTACGGGGCGAAGGTCGTATGAGCAGTTCTTC.

This clone appeared once. The chain carries TRBV2 and TRBJ1-2, with a weak D call TRBD1 (6 bases). The CDR3 spans 13 residues. Germline CDR1 and CDR2: SNHLY and FYNNEI. V was cut by 6 bases and J by 4 bases, with 12 bases left in between. CDR3 in DNA: TGTGCCAGCAGATTTAGACAGGCCTATGGCTACACCTTC. As protein: CASRFRQAYGYTF.

V is TRBV18 and J is TRBJ2-6; no reliable D call. Trimming removed 6 bases at V and 0 bases at J, with 9 bases between. The germline V gene has CDR1 KGHSH and CDR2 LQKENI. The CDR3 is 15 amino acids. CDR3 sequence reads: CASSPTVSGANVLTF. The CDR3 DNA follows: TGTGCCAGCTCTCCTACAGTCTCTGGGGCCAACGTCCTGACTTTC.

This sequence joins TRBV5-6 and TRBJ2-7; D may correspond to TRBD1 or TRBD2 (5 bases each). There are 13 residues in the CDR3. The germline gives CDR1 SGHDT, CDR2 YYEEEE. The V end was cut by 4 bases, the J end by 4 bases, with 12 bases between. Written as DNA, the CDR3 is TGTGCCAGCAGCGCAGGGACCGGGTACGAGCAGTACTTC. Translated, it gives CASSAGTGYEQYF.

This clone was seen just once. The CDR3 region is CASSARDSNQPQHF. The CDR3 coding sequence is TGTGCCAGCAGCGCCAGGGATAGCAATCAGCCCCAGCATTTT. The chain links TRBV9 to TRBJ1-5, with D perhaps TRBD1 (5 bases). Germline CDR1 reads SGDLS; CDR2 reads YYNGEE. The CDR3 runs 14 residues. V was cut by 3 bases and J by 0 bases, with 7 bases left in between.

In this sample, this clone turned up once. V and J are TRBV7-2 and TRBJ1-1; the match to TRBD1 covers 9 bases. Germline V gene sequence: CDR1 SGHTA, CDR2 FQGNSA. Trimming at V came to 7 bases and at J to 5 bases, leaving 14 bases not matched to a gene. The CDR3 is made up of 16 amino acids. CDR3 DNA: TGTGCCAGCACCTATTACCTGGGACAGGGAAGTACTGAAGCTTTCTTT. Protein sequence: CASTYYLGQGSTEAFF.

The V call is TRBV4-2, the J call TRBJ2-4; D is unresolved. CDR1 and CDR2 from the germline V gene are LGHNA and YNFKEQ. The V and J ends lost 0 bases and 0 bases respectively, with 6 bases between them. This CDR3 is built from 15 residues. The CDR3: CASSQDRLAKNIQYF. As DNA, the CDR3 is TGTGCCAGCAGCCAAGATAGGTTAGCCAAAAACATTCAGTACTTC.

The chain is built from TRBV19 and TRBJ2-1; 7 bases fit TRBD2. CDR3 size: 15 residues. J lost 8 bases, V lost 2 bases, and 9 bases had no gene match. Germline values: CDR1 LNHDA, CDR2 SQIVND (reference sequence). As DNA, the CDR3 is TGTGCCAGTAGTATAAATGGACGGGGGGTTTATGAGCAGTTCTTC. Residues: CASSINGRGVYEQFF.

Comment on this clone: Within the sample, other DNA sequences also encode this same CDR3. The rearrangement links TRBV5-4 to TRBJ2-3; D not certain. The CDR3 is made up of 11 amino acids. V lost 4 bases, J lost 5 bases, and 5 bases lay in between. In germline, CDR1 is SGHNT, CDR2 YYREEE (reference sequence). The CDR3, as DNA: TGTGCCAGCAGCCTTCAAGATACGCAGTATTTT. Protein sequence: CASSLQDTQYF.